One sample yielded the 32 T cell receptor beta chains listed below, sequenced in a study of T-cell memory formation after mild COVID-19. Using its own MiXCR run on the 5' RACE reads, TCRdb lists one record per CDR3 protein. The data show about 540,000 distinct CDR3 sequences, roughly 22% seen once. Sample: PBMCs or a T cell subset sorted from them (not recorded which). Receptors were obtained from an adult woman who had mild COVID-19 (a few samples of this study predate the infection). Cell type and time point are not known.

This clonotype has a count of ten or more. The rearrangement links TRBV3-1 to TRBJ2-1; tentative D call: TRBD2 (5 bases). The CDR3 is 14 residues long. V gave up 2 bases and J gave up 9 bases, with 14 bases separating them. The germline V gene encodes CDR1 LGHDT and CDR2 YNNKEL (reference sequence). DNA of the CDR3: TGTGCCAGCAGCCAACTAGCCGTCGAGGGTGAGCAGTTCTTC. Translating it yields CASSQLAVEGEQFF.

This clonotype came up a few times. This chain joins TRBV6-6 and TRBJ2-7; the match to TRBD1 covers 7 bases. CDR1 and CDR2 from the germline V gene are MNHNY and SVGAGI (reference sequence). V lost 6 bases, J lost 3 bases, and 17 bases stayed unmatched. This CDR3 spans 17 amino acids. The CDR3 spells CASSPTLLDRVSYEQYF. DNA for the CDR3: TGTGCCAGCAGCCCCACGTTGTTAGACAGGGTTAGCTACGAGCAGTACTTC.

This clonotype was counted a few times. This chain uses TRBV3-1 with TRBJ1-2, with 9 bases fitting TRBD1. With V trimmed by 4 bases and J by 6 bases, 3 bases remained unmatched. Germline-derived CDR1 and CDR2 are LGHDT and YNNKEL (reference sequence). This CDR3 has 13 residues. The CDR3 region has the DNA TGTGCCAGCAGCCGGGACAGGGTCCATGGCTACACCTTC. As protein: CASSRDRVHGYTF.

The V call is TRBV5-6, the J call TRBJ2-3, with D hard to call. Germline V gene sequence: CDR1 SGHDT, CDR2 YYEEEE. Trimming shortened V by 1 base and J by 4 bases, and 7 bases separated the two germline ends. The CDR3 is 13 residues long. CDR3 DNA: TGTGCCAGCAGCTTGTTCGGTGCAGATACGCAGTATTTT. As protein: CASSLFGADTQYF.

J is TRBJ1-1 and V is TRBV7-9; 7 bases are a match to TRBD1. The length of the CDR3 is 16 residues. V lost 5 bases to trimming and J lost 3 bases; unmatched junction nucleotides: 12. Germline V gene sequence: CDR1 SEHNR, CDR2 FQNEAQ (reference sequence). CDR3 residues: CASSNGEGGADTEAFF. CDR3 nucleotide sequence: TGTGCCAGCAGCAACGGGGAAGGGGGCGCGGACACTGAAGCTTTCTTT.

The rearrangement links TRBV4-1 to TRBJ2-3; 9 positions agree with TRBD2. The CDR3 is made up of 18 amino acids. Germline-derived CDR1 and CDR2 are MGHRA and YSYEKL. J was trimmed by 3 bases and V by 4 bases; bases with no gene match: 14. The CDR3: CASSPGIAGALATDTQYF. The DNA of the CDR3 is TGCGCCAGCAGCCCGGGAATAGCGGGGGCTTTGGCAACAGATACGCAGTATTTT.

This chain joins TRBV4-3 and TRBJ2-1; 7 bases align to TRBD2. V lost 4 bases to trimming and J lost 4 bases; unmatched junction nucleotides: 7. This CDR3 comprises 15 residues. CDR1 and CDR2 from the germline V gene are LGHNA and YSLEER. The CDR3 region is CASSLRREMYNEQFF. In DNA form, the CDR3 reads TGCGCCAGCAGCCTAAGGCGGGAGATGTACAATGAGCAGTTCTTC.

Many counts were recorded for this clonotype. V usage is TRBV7-3 and J usage is TRBJ2-1, with 8 positions matching TRBD1. J gave up 6 bases and V 5 bases, and 6 bases lay outside the gene matches. Germline V gives CDR1 SGHTA, CDR2 FQGTGA. The CDR3 has 14 residues. The CDR3 loop is CASSPRTGFNEQFF. In nucleotides, the CDR3 is TGTGCCAGCAGCCCTAGGACAGGGTTCAATGAGCAGTTCTTC.

This chain uses TRBV3-1 with TRBJ2-2; maybe TRBD2 (5 bases). Germline loops: CDR1 LGHDT, CDR2 YNNKEL (reference sequence). CDR3 length equals 13 residues. Trimming took off 4 bases at V and 6 bases at J, with 9 bases between the two ends. CDR3 nucleotide sequence: TGTGCCAGCAGCCTGCGGGCGGCCGGGGAGCTGTTTTTT. Encoded protein: CASSLRAAGELFF.

The J gene is TRBJ2-1, the V gene TRBV4-2; the D gene is possibly TRBD1 (6 bases). V lost 7 bases to trimming and J lost 0 bases, with 16 bases between them. Per the germline V gene, CDR1 is LGHNA and CDR2 is YNFKEQ. This CDR3 comprises 16 residues. CDR3 region: CASTEKGDNSYNEQFF. The DNA of the CDR3 is TGTGCCAGCACCGAAAAAGGGGACAACTCCTACAATGAGCAGTTCTTC.

This clonotype turned up a few times. The chain is built from TRBV13 and TRBJ2-3, with 10 bases aligning to TRBD2. Germline loops: CDR1 PRHDT, CDR2 FYEKMQ (reference sequence). V trimming: 6 bases; J trimming: 0 bases; junction bases outside the gene matches: 12. The CDR3 is 18 residues long. The CDR3 sequence is CASRSGLAGASSTDTQYF. The CDR3 region has the DNA TGTGCCAGCAGATCCGGGCTAGCGGGGGCCTCTAGCACAGATACGCAGTATTTT.

This clonotype was seen a handful of times. The genes are TRBV19 and TRBJ1-1; D perhaps matches TRBD1 (5 bases). Trimming took off 6 bases at V and 6 bases at J, with 23 bases between the two ends. The CDR3 consists of 16 residues. Germline CDR1 and CDR2: LNHDA and SQIVND (reference sequence). CDR3 in DNA: TGTGCCAGTAGCACCCCCGGGGCGATCAGGGAACCTGAAGCTTTCTTT. Translated: CASSTPGAIREPEAFF.

The rearrangement joins TRBV29-1 to TRBJ2-3; the D call may be TRBD1 or TRBD2 (5 bases each). Between the trimmed V and J ends, which lost 6 bases and 1 base, there was a span of 11 bases. The germline V gene has CDR1 SQVTM and CDR2 ANQGSEA. The CDR3 covers 13 residues. The chain's CDR3 is CSVWGRGTDTQYF. The CDR3 bases are TGCAGCGTGTGGGGACGGGGCACAGATACGCAGTATTTT.

This clonotype has more than one count but fewer than ten. The chain carries TRBV9 and TRBJ2-3, with D possibly matching TRBD1 (6 bases). The CDR3 loop spans 15 amino acids. Trimming cost V 0 bases and J 4 bases, with 12 bases left between them. Germline values: CDR1 SGDLS, CDR2 YYNGEE. The DNA of the CDR3 is TGTGCCAGCAGCGTAGGGATTACAGGGCCAGATACGCAGTATTTT. Amino acid sequence: CASSVGITGPDTQYF.

This clonotype showed up just a few times. The chain has TRBV29-1 and TRBJ2-3, with 8 bases that match TRBD1. This CDR3 is built from 15 residues. The germline V gene encodes CDR1 SQVTM and CDR2 ANQGSEA. The ends lost 6 bases at V and 3 bases at J; junction bases unmatched: 11. The CDR3: CSVGRTGGITDTQYF. CDR3 nucleotides: TGCAGCGTAGGGCGCACAGGGGGTATAACAGATACGCAGTATTTT.

This clonotype was detected ten times or more. This chain uses TRBV29-1 with TRBJ2-5; D is unresolved. The CDR3 length is 11 residues. Germline V gene lookup returns CDR1 SQVTM and CDR2 ANQGSEA. Trimming took off 6 bases at V and 4 bases at J, with 9 bases between the two ends. CDR3 amino acids: CSVGKGETQYF. Written as DNA, the CDR3 is TGCAGCGTAGGCAAGGGAGAGACCCAGTACTTC. The variable domain in full, with the rest retrieved from reference TRBV29-1 and TRBJ2-5, is SAVISQKPSRDICQRGTSLTIQCQVDSQVTMMFWYRQQPGQSLTLIATANQGSEATYESGFVIDKFPISRPNLTFSTLTVSNMSPEDSSIYLCSVGKGETQYFGPGTRLLVL.

With regard to this clonotype: The junction departs from germline at one end; a sequencing error may be responsible. The rearrangement links TRBV7-9 to TRBJ1-3; no clear D gene. Germline V gene sequence: CDR1 SEHNR, CDR2 FQNEAQ (reference sequence). This CDR3 region has 12 residues. CDR3 sequence (DNA): TGCTCTAGTTCCTTTAATGGAAACACCATATATTTT. Its protein product is CSSSFNGNTIYF.

The chain has TRBV2 and TRBJ2-1; tentative D call: TRBD2 (5 bases). The germline V and J ends were trimmed by 7 bases and 0 bases, with 13 bases remaining between them. The germline V gene encodes CDR1 SNHLY and CDR2 FYNNEI. CDR3 length: 15 residues. CDR3 sequence reads: CASKKGGSSYNEQFF. The DNA of the CDR3 is TGTGCCAGCAAAAAGGGCGGGTCCTCCTACAATGAGCAGTTCTTC.

This clonotype was observed many times. The V gene is TRBV5-1, the J gene TRBJ2-3; possible D gene TRBD2, 5 bases. Germline assignment: CDR1 SGHRS and CDR2 YFSETQ. V was clipped by 0 bases and J by 6 bases, with 8 bases between them. This CDR3 is built from 13 residues. CDR3 nucleotide sequence: TGCGCCAGCAGCTTGGAGGGCGGGGATACGCAGTATTTT. Protein: CASSLEGGDTQYF.

The chain joins TRBV20-1 to TRBJ2-1, with 8 bases aligning to TRBD2. V trimming: 6 bases; J trimming: 7 bases; junction bases outside the gene matches: 8. Germline V gene data show CDR1 as DFQATT and CDR2 as SNEGSKA (reference sequence). This CDR3 contains 13 residues. CDR3 sequence: CSATGLAENEQFF. In DNA form, the CDR3 reads TGCAGTGCAACCGGACTAGCCGAAAATGAGCAGTTCTTC.

The V and J genes are TRBV27 and TRBJ1-5; possible D gene TRBD1, 6 bases. Per the germline V gene, CDR1 is MNHEY and CDR2 is SMNVEV (reference sequence). The V and J ends lost 6 bases and 3 bases respectively, with 15 bases between them. The CDR3 spans 15 residues. The CDR3 coding sequence is TGTGCCAGCAGAACAGGGAGGATGAACAATCAGCCCCAGCATTTT. Amino acids: CASRTGRMNNQPQHF.

The chain has TRBV7-9 and TRBJ2-2; 8 bases are a match to TRBD1. The V gene end was trimmed by 6 bases and the J gene end by 8 bases; junction bases not matched to a gene: 11. This CDR3 is built from 15 residues. Germline CDR1 and CDR2: SEHNR and FQNEAQ (reference sequence). The CDR3 sequence is CASSSGTGNAGELFF. CDR3 DNA: TGTGCCAGCAGTTCCGGGACAGGCAATGCAGGGGAGCTGTTTTTT.

This clonotype has only a few counts. A junction end diverges from the germline sequence, so it may reflect a read error. The chain has TRBV6-5 and TRBJ2-6; D gene ambiguous. Germline V gives CDR1 MNHEY, CDR2 SVGAGI. CDR3 size: 14 residues. The CDR3 reads CASSYLGLTNILTF. The DNA of the CDR3 is TGTGCCAGCAGTTATCTCGGGCTGACCAACATCCTGACTTTC.

The chain employs TRBV27 and TRBJ2-1; the D is unclear. CDR1 and CDR2 from the germline V gene are MNHEY and SMNVEV (reference sequence). This CDR3 is built from 11 residues. V lost 10 bases and J 4 bases, leaving 8 bases between the germline ends. The CDR3 region has the DNA TGTGCCACCCGAGATTACAATGAGCAGTTCTTC. This codes for CATRDYNEQFF.

This clonotype was picked up many times. The chain combines TRBV5-1 with TRBJ1-1; D is perhaps TRBD1 (6 bases). The germline V gene has CDR1 SGHRS and CDR2 YFSETQ. The V and J ends lost 5 bases and 0 bases respectively, with 14 bases between them. This CDR3 contains 15 residues. DNA for the CDR3: TGCGCCAGCAGGATTGAGCGGGGGCTGAACACTGAAGCTTTCTTT. This gives the protein CASRIERGLNTEAFF.

This clonotype came up a few times. The chain is built from TRBV7-6 and TRBJ2-2; D is undetermined. Germline CDR1 reads SGHVS; CDR2 reads FNYEAQ. Trimming removed 1 base from V and 5 bases from J, with 11 bases in between. CDR3 size: 15 residues. The CDR3 loop reads CASSLDGPRTGELFF. The CDR3 DNA sequence: TGTGCCAGCAGCTTAGATGGGCCCAGAACCGGGGAGCTGTTTTTT. Full variable domain (rest looked up from reference TRBV7-6 and TRBJ2-2): GAGVSQSPRYKVTKRGQDVALRCDPISGHVSLYWYRQALGQGPEFLTYFNYEAQQDKSGLPNDRFSAERPEGSISTLTIQRTEQRDSAMYRCASSLDGPRTGELFFGEGSRLTVL.

V and J are TRBV30 and TRBJ2-5, with no clear D. The CDR3 runs 14 residues. Germline V gene lookup returns CDR1 GTSNPN and CDR2 SVGIG (reference sequence). V lost 7 bases and J 5 bases, leaving 20 bases between the germline ends. CDR3 loop: CASGDGPWRETQYF. The CDR3 DNA reads as TGTGCCTCCGGCGACGGCCCCTGGCGGGAGACCCAGTACTTC.

This clonotype has more than one count but fewer than ten. V gene TRBV5-8 combines with J gene TRBJ1-1; 7 bases are a match to TRBD1. V was clipped by 2 bases and J by 1 base; unmatched bases: 5. There are 15 residues in the CDR3. Germline CDR1 and CDR2: SGHTS and YDEGEE. CDR3 amino acids: CASSFRPGGNTEAFF. The DNA for the CDR3 is TGTGCCAGCAGCTTCCGACCAGGGGGGAACACTGAAGCTTTCTTT. Filled out from reference TRBV5-8 and TRBJ1-1, the complete variable domain reads EAGVTQSPTHLIKTRGQQATLRCSPISGHTSVYWYQQALGLGLQFLLWYDEGEERNRGNFPPRFSGRQFPNYSSELNVNALELEDSALYLCASSFRPGGNTEAFFGQGTRLTVV.

This clonotype was seen a few times. The rearrangement uses TRBV7-2 and TRBJ2-7, with D possibly matching TRBD1 (7 bases). CDR1 is SGHTA and CDR2 is FQGNSA in the germline V gene. Trimming pared 3 bases from V and 4 bases from J, leaving 13 bases between. The CDR3 is made up of 14 amino acids. CDR3 sequence (DNA): TGTGCCAGCAGCTTTTCGACAGGGAGGTACGAGCAGTACTTC. Residues: CASSFSTGRYEQYF.

This clonotype was counted between two and nine times. The genes are TRBV11-1 and TRBJ2-5; possibly TRBD2 for D (6 bases). V lost 6 bases to trimming and J lost 1 base, with 12 bases between them. The CDR3 totals 14 residues. CDR1 SGHAT and CDR2 FQDESV come from the germline V gene (reference sequence). The DNA of the CDR3 is TGTGCCAGCAGGCGGGACGGCTCCCAAGAGACCCAGTACTTC. It encodes CASRRDGSQETQYF.

V gene TRBV24-1 combines with J gene TRBJ2-3; D remains ambiguous. Trimming took off 4 bases at V and 6 bases at J, with 4 bases between the two ends. Germline V gene sequence: CDR1 KGHDR, CDR2 SFDVKD. This CDR3 has 11 amino acids. CDR3 region: CATSEGDTQYF. The CDR3 nucleotides are TGTGCCACCAGTGAAGGGGATACGCAGTATTTT.

V usage is TRBV29-1 and J usage is TRBJ1-1; TRBD1 agrees at 8 bases. The CDR3 totals 13 residues. Germline assignment: CDR1 SQVTM and CDR2 ANQGSEA. V trimming: 7 bases; J trimming: 0 bases; junction bases outside the gene matches: 4. CDR3 amino acids: CSARTGMNTEAFF. The DNA for the CDR3 is TGCAGCGCTAGGACAGGGATGAACACTGAAGCTTTCTTT.